This T cell receptor beta chain was documented in a study of Graves' ophthalmopathy and Graves' hyperthyroidism. Findings and limits, study-wide: A model built from 13 signatures distinguished ophthalmopathy from stable hyperthyroidism with 87.88% sensitivity and about 80% specificity.

Other autoimmune disease, uncontrolled infection, pregnancy and lactation led to exclusion. In regard to this clonotype: Its antigen remains unidentified. One end of the junction is discordant with germline, which a read error may explain.

Amplified material comprised TCR beta CDR3 regions derived from RNA transcripts. Following a first-round RT-PCR that used HTBI primers, a second-round multiplex PCR was carried out. TCRdb reanalysed the multiplex PCR reads using MiXCR and keeps one entry per CDR3 protein. The table shows around 670,000 distinct CDR3 sequences, with around 40% occurring only once. From germline, CDR1 is SQVTM and CDR2 ANQGSEA. CDR3 size: 15 residues. The receptor was isolated from an adult man with Graves' ophthalmopathy. The sample taken for sequencing was peripheral blood. This chain links TRBV29-1 with TRBJ2-7, with 8 bases lining up with TRBD1. CDR3 coding DNA: TGCAGCGATGAAGACGACGGACAGGGTTCCTACGAGCAGTACTTC. This codes for CSDEDDGQGSYEQYF.